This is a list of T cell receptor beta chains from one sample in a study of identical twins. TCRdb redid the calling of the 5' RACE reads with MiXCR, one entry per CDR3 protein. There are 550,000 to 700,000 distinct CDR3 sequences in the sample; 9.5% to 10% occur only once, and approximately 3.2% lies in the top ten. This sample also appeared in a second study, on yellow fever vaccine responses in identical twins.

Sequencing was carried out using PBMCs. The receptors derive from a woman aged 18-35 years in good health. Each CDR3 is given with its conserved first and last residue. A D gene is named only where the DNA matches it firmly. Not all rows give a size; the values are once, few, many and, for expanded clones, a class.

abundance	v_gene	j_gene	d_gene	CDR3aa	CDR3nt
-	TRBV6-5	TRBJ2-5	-	CASGPETLYF	TGTGCCAGCGGTCCAGAGACCCTGTACTTC
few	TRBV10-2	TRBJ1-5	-	CASTRAGGEPQHF	TGCGCCAGCACTCGAGCGGGCGGGGAGCCCCAGCATTTT
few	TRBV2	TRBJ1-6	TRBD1	CASSSLGQGSSPLHF	TGTGCCAGCAGTTCTCTGGGACAGGGTTCTTCACCCCTCCACTTT
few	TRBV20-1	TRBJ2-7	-	CSARDLAGNSYEQYF	TGCAGTGCTAGAGATTTGGCGGGGAACTCCTACGAGCAGTACTTC
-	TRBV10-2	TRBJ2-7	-	CASSHEFTPAPIPYEQYF	TGCGCCAGCAGTCATGAGTTCACACCCGCACCAATTCCCTACGAGCAGTACTTC
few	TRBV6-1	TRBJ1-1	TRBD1	CASRDSKNTEAFF	TGTGCCAGCCGGGACAGTAAGAACACTGAAGCTTTCTTT
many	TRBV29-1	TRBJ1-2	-	CSVGGGANYGYTF	TGCAGCGTCGGCGGCGGGGCTAACTATGGCTACACCTTC
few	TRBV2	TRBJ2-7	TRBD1	CASRSLPGQIEQYF	TGTGCCAGCAGAAGCCTTCCGGGACAGATAGAGCAGTACTTC
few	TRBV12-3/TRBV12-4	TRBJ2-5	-	CASSPHKETQYF	TGTGCCAGTAGCCCCCACAAAGAGACCCAGTACTTC
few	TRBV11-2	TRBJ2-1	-	CASGSGATSYNEQFF	TGTGCCAGCGGAAGTGGGGCAACCTCCTACAATGAGCAGTTCTTC
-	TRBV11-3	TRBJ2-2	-	CASSRRLAGELFF	TGTGCCAGCAGCCGTAGGTTAGCCGGGGAGCTGTTTTTT
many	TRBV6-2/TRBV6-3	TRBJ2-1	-	CASSYNRETSYNEQFF	TGTGCCAGCAGTTACAACAGGGAAACCTCCTACAATGAGCAGTTCTTC
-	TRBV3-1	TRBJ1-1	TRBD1	CASKTQGAMNTEAFF	TGTGCCAGCAAGACACAGGGGGCTATGAACACTGAAGCTTTCTTT
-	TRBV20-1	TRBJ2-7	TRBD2	CSASGEGLYEQYF	TGCAGTGCTAGCGGGGAGGGGTTGTACGAGCAGTACTTC
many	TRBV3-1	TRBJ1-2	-	CASSSRGGYTF	TGTGCCAGCAGCTCAAGGGGAGGCTACACCTTC
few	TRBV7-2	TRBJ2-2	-	CASSSTPSAAPAGELFF	TGTGCCAGCAGCTCCACCCCCAGCGCGGCCCCTGCTGGGGAGCTGTTTTTT
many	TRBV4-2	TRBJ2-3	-	CASSQDLGGTDTQYF	TGTGCCAGCAGCCAAGATTTAGGGGGCACAGATACGCAGTATTTT
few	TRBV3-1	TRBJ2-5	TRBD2	CASSQDWASGDQYF	TGTGCCAGCAGCCAAGATTGGGCTAGCGGCGATCAGTACTTC
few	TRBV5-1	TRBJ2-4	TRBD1	CASSAWTGGFAKNIQYF	TGCGCCAGCAGCGCCTGGACAGGAGGTTTTGCCAAAAACATTCAGTACTTC
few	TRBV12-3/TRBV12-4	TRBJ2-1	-	CASSFGWNEQFF	TGTGCCAGCAGTTTTGGGTGGAATGAGCAGTTCTTC
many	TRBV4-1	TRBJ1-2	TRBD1	CASSQGTGHYGYTF	TGCGCCAGCAGCCAAGGGACAGGGCATTATGGCTACACCTTC
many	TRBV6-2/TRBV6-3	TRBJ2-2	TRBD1	CASSATGGPGELFF	TGTGCCAGCAGTGCCACAGGGGGCCCCGGGGAGCTGTTTTTT
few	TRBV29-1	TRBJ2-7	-	CSVVGAGLDEQYF	TGCAGCGTTGTGGGGGCAGGTCTCGACGAGCAGTACTTC
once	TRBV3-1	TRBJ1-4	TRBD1	CASSNQGQGSEKLFF	TGTGCCAGCAGCAATCAAGGACAGGGTAGTGAAAAACTGTTTTTT
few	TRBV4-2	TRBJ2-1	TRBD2	CASSQDLGPSGGPYNEQFF	TGTGCCAGCAGCCAAGATCTGGGGCCTAGCGGGGGGCCCTACAATGAGCAGTTCTTC
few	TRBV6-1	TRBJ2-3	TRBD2	CASSTRTSYRTDTQYF	TGTGCCAGCAGTACGCGGACTAGTTACCGCACAGATACGCAGTATTTT
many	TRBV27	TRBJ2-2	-	CASSHRALSMNTGELFF	TGTGCCAGCAGTCACCGGGCCCTCTCCATGAACACCGGGGAGCTGTTTTTT
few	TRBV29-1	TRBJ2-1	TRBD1	CSVVGQGANEQFF	TGCAGCGTTGTAGGGCAGGGGGCTAATGAGCAGTTCTTC
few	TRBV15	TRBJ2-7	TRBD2	CATSRAGGPYEQYF	TGTGCCACCAGTAGGGCGGGGGGACCCTACGAGCAGTACTTC
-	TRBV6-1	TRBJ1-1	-	CASTPAFF	TGTGCCAGCACCCCCGCTTTCTTT
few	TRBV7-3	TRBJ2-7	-	CASSLIGGVYEQYF	TGTGCCAGCAGCTTAATAGGGGGAGTCTACGAGCAGTACTTC
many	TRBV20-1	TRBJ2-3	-	CSASAGPRTDTQYF	TGCAGTGCTAGCGCGGGACCCCGCACAGATACGCAGTATTTT
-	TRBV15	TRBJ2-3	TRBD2	CATSRVAGGPRDTQYF	TGTGCCACCAGCAGAGTTGCGGGGGGGCCTAGAGATACGCAGTATTTT
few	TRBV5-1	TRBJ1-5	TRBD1	CASSIQGNRNQPQHF	TGCGCCAGCAGCATACAGGGGAATAGGAATCAGCCCCAGCATTTT
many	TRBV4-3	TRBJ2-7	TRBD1	CASSQLLQGIYEQYF	TGCGCCAGCAGCCAACTGCTACAGGGGATCTACGAGCAGTACTTC
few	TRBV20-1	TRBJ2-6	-	CSSSSSGANVLTF	TGCAGTTCATCCTCTTCTGGGGCCAACGTCCTGACTTTC
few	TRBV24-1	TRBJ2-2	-	CATSDLLPREGGELFF	TGTGCCACCAGTGATTTGCTTCCCCGTGAGGGTGGGGAGCTGTTTTTT
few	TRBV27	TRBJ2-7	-	CASSLSGYDEQYF	TGTGCCAGCAGTTTATCAGGTTATGACGAGCAGTACTTC
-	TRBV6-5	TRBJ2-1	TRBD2	CASSYGRESYNEQFF	TGTGCCAGCAGTTACGGGCGGGAGAGCTACAATGAGCAGTTCTTC
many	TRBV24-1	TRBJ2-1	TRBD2	CATSDPRTSGGANEQFF	TGTGCCACCAGTGACCCCAGGACTAGCGGGGGGGCCAATGAGCAGTTCTTC
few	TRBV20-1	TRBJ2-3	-	CSARDQGRGSDTQYF	TGCAGTGCTAGAGATCAGGGAAGGGGGTCAGATACGCAGTATTTT
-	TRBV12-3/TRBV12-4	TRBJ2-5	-	CASTLGWGPKRETQYF	TGTGCCAGCACCCTAGGCTGGGGGCCGAAAAGAGAGACCCAGTACTTC
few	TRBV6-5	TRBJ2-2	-	CASSYGFAGTGELFF	TGTGCCAGCAGTTACGGTTTTGCGGGTACCGGGGAGCTGTTTTTT
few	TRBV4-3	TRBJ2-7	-	CASSQDPGGSEQYF	TGCGCCAGCAGCCAAGATCCCGGGGGTAGCGAGCAGTACTTC
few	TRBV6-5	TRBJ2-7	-	CASSYLTTGHRAYEQYF	TGTGCCAGCAGTTACTTAACAACAGGGCATAGGGCCTACGAGCAGTACTTC
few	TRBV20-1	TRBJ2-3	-	CSARDSSGAHTDTQYF	TGCAGTGCTAGAGATTCATCGGGGGCGCACACAGATACGCAGTATTTT
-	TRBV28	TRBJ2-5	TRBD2	CASSGLAATHRETQYF	TGTGCCAGCAGCGGACTAGCGGCCACTCACCGAGAGACCCAGTACTTC
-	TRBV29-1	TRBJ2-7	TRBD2	CSVEASGSNEQYF	TGCAGCGTTGAGGCTAGCGGGAGCAACGAGCAGTACTTC
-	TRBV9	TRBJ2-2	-	CASRADPTGELFF	TGTGCCAGCAGGGCGGACCCCACCGGGGAGCTGTTTTTT
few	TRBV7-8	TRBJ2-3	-	CASSFSAFSTDTQYF	TGTGCCAGCAGCTTTAGCGCTTTTAGCACAGATACGCAGTATTTT
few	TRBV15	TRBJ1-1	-	CATSRETANTEAFF	TGTGCCACCAGCAGAGAGACAGCGAACACTGAAGCTTTCTTT
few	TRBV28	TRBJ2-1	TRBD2	CASSFLAGGNGEQFF	TGTGCCAGCAGTTTTCTGGCGGGAGGGAATGGTGAGCAGTTCTTC
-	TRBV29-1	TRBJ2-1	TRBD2	CSVGRASGNNEQFF	TGCAGCGTCGGGAGGGCTAGCGGGAACAATGAGCAGTTCTTC